This TCR beta chain is from a study of blood T cell repertoires in COVID-19. The wider study: Material from acute and convalescent COVID-19 was sourced from the United States, Italy and Spain. Sources were T cells, B-cell-depleted T cells, or PBMCs; the material itself was cDNA or gDNA.

After removal of 4 bases from V and 4 bases from J, the junction contained 10 bases not matched to a gene. Germline assignment: CDR1 SQVTM and CDR2 ANQGSEA. The CDR3 is made up of 14 amino acids. This clone was seen a handful of times. In the source study's methods: Estimation of nucleated cell counts was performed using reference gene primer amplification. Clones were read by immunoSEQ multiplex PCR, and TCRdb kept only the in-frame ones, dropping some. The V and J calls and clone size are taken from that table; D and trimming were inferred from the DNA. There are about 76,000 clones in the sample; 83% occur only once, and about 43% lies in the top ten.

The source is a man aged 80 or over with acute or convalescent COVID-19. The V gene is TRBV29-1, the J gene TRBJ2-7, with 7 bases lining up with TRBD1. The specimen was peripheral blood. The CDR3 is CSVGISGGLYEQYF. In nucleotides, the CDR3 is TGCAGCGTTGGAATCTCAGGGGGTCTTTACGAGCAGTACTTC.